The rows below give T cell receptor beta chains drawn from one sample of a study of shared clonotypes between healthy human individuals. The table came from immunoSEQ multiplex PCR; TCRdb's copy has only in-frame clones and leaves some out. The sample gives roughly 2,300,000 clones, around 93% of which show up once; around 0.35% is in the top ten. Sequences were obtained from naive CD4+ T cells from PBMCs. Every receptor here comes from a man aged 18 to 35 in good health. Some clones in this sample may be carry-over from other donors' samples. The CDR3 runs from the conserved cysteine through the conserved F or W. A D gene is named only where the DNA matches it firmly. Part of the rows lack a size; the others show once, few, many or a class for expanded clones.

CDR3 protein: CASSRGRGDAYGYTF
CDR3 DNA: TGTGCCAGCAGCAGAGGGAGGGGGGATGCCTATGGCTACACCTTC
J gene: TRBJ1-2
clone size: NA
V gene: TRBV9
D gene: NA

CDR3 protein: CASSRLPGVPYNEQFF
CDR3 DNA: TGTGCCAGTAGTAGACTCCCGGGAGTACCCTACAATGAGCAGTTCTTC
J gene: TRBJ2-1
clone size: NA
V gene: TRBV19
D gene: NA

CDR3 protein: CASSFGAGNTIYF
CDR3 DNA: TGTGCCAGCAGTTTTGGAGCTGGAAACACCATATATTTT
J gene: TRBJ1-3
clone size: NA
V gene: TRBV28
D gene: NA

CDR3 protein: CASSPKVGQLLLATEAFF
CDR3 DNA: TGCGCCAGCAGCCCAAAGGTGGGACAGCTTCTGCTCGCCACTGAAGCTTTCTTT
J gene: TRBJ1-1
clone size: NA
V gene: TRBV5-1
D gene: TRBD1

CDR3 protein: CASSQALAPPNYEQYF
CDR3 DNA: TGCGCCAGCAGCCAAGCTCTCGCCCCCCCTAATTACGAGCAGTACTTC
J gene: TRBJ2-7
clone size: NA
V gene: TRBV4-1
D gene: NA

CDR3 protein: CASSAPRWDRGRLNYGYTF
CDR3 DNA: TGTGCCAGCAGCGCTCCCCGATGGGACAGGGGGCGGCTCAACTATGGCTACACCTTC
J gene: TRBJ1-2
clone size: NA
V gene: TRBV9
D gene: TRBD1

CDR3 protein: CASSSTPNEQFF
CDR3 DNA: TGTGCCAGCTCAAGTACGCCCAATGAGCAGTTCTTC
J gene: TRBJ2-1
clone size: once
V gene: TRBV18
D gene: NA

CDR3 protein: CASSALIPAGVNEQFF
CDR3 DNA: TGTGCCAGCAGCGCCCTAATCCCAGCGGGAGTTAATGAGCAGTTCTTC
J gene: TRBJ2-1
clone size: NA
V gene: TRBV9
D gene: TRBD2

CDR3 protein: CASSKNEKLFF
CDR3 DNA: TGTGCCAGCAGCAAGAATGAAAAACTGTTTTTT
J gene: TRBJ1-4
clone size: once
V gene: TRBV11-1
D gene: NA

CDR3 protein: CASTQGPRNEQFF
CDR3 DNA: TGTGCCAGCACCCAGGGACCTAGAAATGAGCAGTTCTTC
J gene: TRBJ2-1
clone size: NA
V gene: TRBV5-5
D gene: NA

CDR3 protein: CASSLDRGNIQYF
CDR3 DNA: TGCGCCAGCAGCTTGGACAGGGGCAACATTCAGTACTTC
J gene: TRBJ2-4
clone size: NA
V gene: TRBV5-1
D gene: TRBD1

CDR3 protein: CASSPTLDYEQYF
CDR3 DNA: TGTGCCAGCAGCCCAACCCTCGATTACGAGCAGTACTTC
J gene: TRBJ2-7
clone size: NA
V gene: TRBV5-4
D gene: NA

CDR3 protein: CASRAKWDTEAFF
CDR3 DNA: TGTGCCAGCAGGGCCAAATGGGACACTGAAGCTTTCTTT
J gene: TRBJ1-1
clone size: NA
V gene: TRBV2
D gene: NA

CDR3 protein: CASSSAGATGYEQYF
CDR3 DNA: TGCGCCAGCAGCTCAGCGGGAGCCACCGGGTACGAGCAGTACTTC
J gene: TRBJ2-7
clone size: NA
V gene: TRBV5-1
D gene: TRBD2

CDR3 protein: CASLRGQGSYEQYF
CDR3 DNA: TGTGCCAGCCTTCGAGGGCAGGGCTCCTACGAGCAGTACTTC
J gene: TRBJ2-7
clone size: NA
V gene: TRBV11-2
D gene: NA

CDR3 protein: CASSPIGTSGRGGNEQFF
CDR3 DNA: TGTGCCAGCAGCCCTATCGGGACTAGCGGGAGAGGTGGCAATGAGCAGTTCTTC
J gene: TRBJ2-1
clone size: NA
V gene: TRBV25-1
D gene: TRBD2

CDR3 protein: CASSFFALAEFTSTDTQYF
CDR3 DNA: TGTGCCAGCAGTTTCTTTGCCCTAGCGGAGTTTACTAGCACAGATACGCAGTATTTT
J gene: TRBJ2-3
clone size: NA
V gene: TRBV27
D gene: TRBD2

CDR3 protein: CATSREPGYEQYF
CDR3 DNA: TGTGCCACCAGCAGAGAGCCAGGATACGAGCAGTACTTC
J gene: TRBJ2-7
clone size: NA
V gene: TRBV15
D gene: NA

CDR3 protein: CASSHPAGGYNEQFF
CDR3 DNA: TGCGCCAGCAGCCACCCCGCGGGGGGGTACAATGAGCAGTTCTTC
J gene: TRBJ2-1
clone size: NA
V gene: TRBV4-1
D gene: TRBD2

CDR3 protein: CASSSYHHQYEQFF
CDR3 DNA: TGTGCCAGCAGTTCCTACCACCACCAATATGAGCAGTTCTTC
J gene: TRBJ2-1
clone size: NA
V gene: TRBV27
D gene: NA

CDR3 protein: CASTRGVGNTEAFF
CDR3 DNA: TGTGCCAGCACCCGAGGGGTGGGGAACACTGAAGCTTTCTTT
J gene: TRBJ1-1
clone size: NA
V gene: TRBV11-2
D gene: NA

CDR3 protein: CASSYSQVVGGYTF
CDR3 DNA: TGTGCCAGTAGTTACTCACAGGTAGTGGGCGGCTACACCTTC
J gene: TRBJ1-2
clone size: NA
V gene: TRBV19
D gene: NA

CDR3 protein: CASSPGTHSSGNTIYF
CDR3 DNA: TGTGCCAGCAGTCCCGGGACGCATAGCTCTGGAAACACCATATATTTT
J gene: TRBJ1-3
clone size: NA
V gene: TRBV28
D gene: NA

CDR3 protein: CASSAEPRGGTEAFF
CDR3 DNA: TGTGCCAGCAGCGCCGAACCCCGAGGGGGAACTGAAGCTTTCTTT
J gene: TRBJ1-1
clone size: NA
V gene: TRBV9
D gene: NA